Below, 27 T cell receptor beta chains from the same sample are listed, as sequenced in a study of cytomegalovirus exposure and HLA in healthy donors. The table came from immunoSEQ multiplex PCR; TCRdb's copy has only in-frame clones and leaves some out. The sample yields about 50,000 clones, 93% seen once. The sequencing sample was made of PBMCs. The receptors derive from a woman between 18 and 29 years old in good health and CMV-seropositive.

The chain links TRBV30 to TRBJ1-5; D unclear. The germline gives CDR1 GTSNPN, CDR2 SVGIG (reference sequence). The V end lost 0 bases, the J end lost 2 bases, and 14 bases lay between the germline ends. The CDR3 has 16 amino acids. The CDR3 reads CAWSVRGRDGNQPQHF. The CDR3 DNA reads as TGTGCCTGGAGTGTACGGGGAAGGGATGGCAATCAGCCCCAGCATTTT.

The chain joins TRBV5-1 to TRBJ2-7; possible D gene TRBD1, 5 bases. The V gene lost 5 bases and the J gene lost 3 bases, with 24 bases spanning the gap. Germline V gives CDR1 SGHRS, CDR2 YFSETQ. There are 17 residues in the CDR3. This CDR3 reads CASSVGQGLPKHYEQYF. In nucleotides, the CDR3 is TGCGCCAGCAGTGTCGGACAAGGTCTCCCCAAACACTACGAGCAGTACTTC. Combining the CDR3 with reference TRBV5-1 and TRBJ2-7 gives the whole variable domain KAGVTQTPRYLIKTRGQQVTLSCSPISGHRSVSWYQQTPGQGLQFLFEYFSETQRNKGNFPGRFSGRQFSNSRSEMNVSTLELGDSALYLCASSVGQGLPKHYEQYFGPGTRLTVT.

V usage is TRBV20-1 and J usage is TRBJ1-1; D is unresolved. Germline-derived CDR1 and CDR2 are DFQATT and SNEGSKA (reference sequence). This CDR3 comprises 11 residues. V lost 5 bases and J 4 bases, leaving 8 bases between the germline ends. The CDR3 is CSALDITEAFF. The CDR3 nucleotides read TGCAGTGCTTTAGACATCACTGAAGCTTTCTTT.

V gene TRBV20-1 combines with J gene TRBJ2-7, with D unclear. CDR1 is DFQATT, CDR2 SNEGSKA, per germline (reference sequence). The CDR3 sequence is 11 residues long. Trimming cost V 5 bases and J 3 bases, with 8 bases left between them. CDR3 in amino acids: CSAVLSYEQYF. The CDR3 DNA sequence: TGCAGTGCTGTACTTAGCTACGAGCAGTACTTC.

V usage is TRBV19 and J usage is TRBJ1-5, with D uncertain. CDR3 length: 13 residues. Looked up from germline, CDR1 is LNHDA and CDR2 is SQIVND (reference sequence). V was shortened by 7 bases and J by 2 bases, with 9 bases between the two germline ends. As DNA, the CDR3 is TGTGCCAGTACGATAGGAGGCAATCAGCCCCAGCATTTT. Translation: CASTIGGNQPQHF.

This clone is a singleton in its sample. The gene calls are TRBV19 and TRBJ2-2; 7 positions match TRBD1. CDR3 length: 13 residues. Germline V gene lookup returns CDR1 LNHDA and CDR2 SQIVND (reference sequence). Trimming at V came to 6 bases and at J to 6 bases, leaving 4 bases not matched to a gene. CDR3 sequence (DNA): TGTGCCAGTAGGAACAGGGGCGCCGGGGAGCTGTTTTTT. This gives the protein CASRNRGAGELFF.

The chain carries TRBV6-5 and TRBJ1-1; possible D gene TRBD1, 6 bases. V lost 2 bases and J lost 0, with 10 bases in between. In germline, CDR1 is MNHEY, CDR2 SVGAGI. CDR3 length: 15 amino acids. CDR3 DNA: TGTGCCAGCAGTTACCGGGGGGCGATGAACACTGAAGCTTTCTTT. Its protein product is CASSYRGAMNTEAFF.

This clone was detected only once. The genes are TRBV7-2 and TRBJ2-5; 8 nucleotides match TRBD2. Looked up from germline, CDR1 is SGHTA and CDR2 is FQGNSA. With 8 bases clipped from V and 5 bases from J, the junction kept 10 bases outside the gene matches. This CDR3 is built from 14 residues. The CDR3 DNA is TGTGCCAGCTCTAGAGCGGGGGTCGGGGAGACCCAGTACTTC. This encodes CASSRAGVGETQYF.

This chain joins TRBV6-5 and TRBJ1-2; D gene unclear. This CDR3 is built from 14 residues. Trimming took off 8 bases at V and 0 bases at J, with 13 bases between the two ends. CDR1 and CDR2 from the germline V gene are MNHEY and SVGAGI. In DNA form, the CDR3 reads TGTGCCAGCCAACCTCTCAGGTCTAACTATGGCTACACCTTC. Protein: CASQPLRSNYGYTF.

J is TRBJ2-1 and V is TRBV27; TRBD1 matches at 11 bases. This CDR3 spans 18 amino acids. Per the germline V gene, CDR1 is MNHEY and CDR2 is SMNVEV (reference sequence). V was pared by 6 bases and J by 3 bases, with 13 bases of the junction left unmatched. For the CDR3, the DNA is TGTGCCAGCAGACCCGCCGGGACAGGGGGTCGCCTCTACAATGAGCAGTTCTTC. It encodes CASRPAGTGGRLYNEQFF.

This rearrangement joins TRBV9 to TRBJ2-7; 9 nucleotides align to TRBD1. After removal of 4 bases from V and 6 bases from J, the junction contained 8 bases not matched to a gene. Germline V gene lookup returns CDR1 SGDLS and CDR2 YYNGEE. The CDR3 totals 14 residues. This CDR3 reads CASSTSTGGSEQYF. The CDR3 DNA is TGTGCCAGCAGCACGTCGACAGGGGGGTCCGAGCAGTACTTC.

Worth noting for this clone: Relative to the germline gene, one junction end is altered; a read error may explain this. The rearrangement uses TRBV6-1 and TRBJ2-1; 10 bases align to TRBD2. Germline V gene data show CDR1 as MNHNS and CDR2 as SASEGT. The length of the CDR3 is 15 residues. The DNA for the CDR3 is TGTGCCAGCAGTGAGGCTAGCGGGGGATACAATGGGCAGTTCTTC. It translates to CASSEASGGYNGQFF.

The V and J genes are TRBV4-3 and TRBJ1-5; no firm D call. The CDR3 loop spans 16 amino acids. Germline CDR1 reads LGHNA; CDR2 reads YSLEER. V dropped 2 bases and J dropped 4 bases, with 15 bases sitting between them. This CDR3 is CASSQYHAVANQPQHF. The CDR3 nucleotides are TGCGCCAGCAGCCAATATCACGCGGTGGCTAATCAGCCCCAGCATTTT.

V is TRBV28 and J is TRBJ1-1, with a tentative D call TRBD1 (5 bases). V was pared by 4 bases and J by 1 base, with 10 bases between. The CDR3 totals 14 residues. CDR1 is MDHEN and CDR2 is SYDVKM in the germline V gene. The DNA of the CDR3 is TGTGCCAGCAGTTCCGCAGGGCGGAACACTGAAGCTTTCTTT. This gives the protein CASSSAGRNTEAFF.

CDR3: CASSSGLRSGNTIYF. CDR3 nucleotide sequence: TGTGCCAGTAGTAGCGGCTTACGCTCTGGAAACACCATATATTTT. The chain employs TRBV19 and TRBJ1-3; no reliable D call. There are 15 residues in the CDR3. The germline gives CDR1 LNHDA, CDR2 SQIVND (reference sequence). Trimming pared 4 bases from V and 0 bases from J, leaving 10 bases between.

This clone was seen just once. The V call is TRBV6-5, the J call TRBJ2-7; 7 bases fit TRBD2. Losses at the gene ends were 6 bases for V and 3 bases for J; bases not matched to a gene: 11. The CDR3 is 15 residues long. The germline gives CDR1 MNHEY, CDR2 SVGAGI. CDR3 region: CASSYAGGSGYEQYF. CDR3 DNA: TGTGCCAGCAGCTACGCCGGGGGGTCGGGCTACGAGCAGTACTTC.

The V and J genes are TRBV9 and TRBJ1-3; D perhaps matches TRBD1 (5 bases). CDR3 length equals 19 residues. CDR1 is SGDLS, CDR2 YYNGEE, per germline. V was clipped by 0 bases and J by 0 bases, with 19 bases between them. In DNA, the CDR3 is TGTGCCAGCAGCGTAGACCCGAGTAAGGGACTGAGCTCTGGAAACACCATATATTTT. Translation: CASSVDPSKGLSSGNTIYF. The complete variable domain, with remaining parts taken from reference TRBV9 and TRBJ1-3, reads DSGVTQTPKHLITATGQRVTLRCSPRSGDLSVYWYQQSLDQGLQFLIQYYNGEERAKGNILERFSAQQFPDLHSELNLSSLELGDSALYFCASSVDPSKGLSSGNTIYFGEGSWLTVV.

V usage is TRBV29-1 and J usage is TRBJ2-7; 8 bases are shared with TRBD1. This CDR3 contains 13 residues. Per germline, CDR1 SQVTM and CDR2 ANQGSEA. V shed 7 bases, J shed 7 bases, and the junction held 12 bases outside the gene matches. The CDR3: CSAQWSTGGEQYF. CDR3 coding DNA: TGCAGCGCCCAGTGGTCCACAGGGGGTGAGCAGTACTTC.

The chain couples TRBV6-6 to TRBJ2-5, with D maybe TRBD1 (5 bases). The CDR3 has 14 amino acids. V lost 0 bases to trimming and J lost 1 base, with 6 bases between them. From germline, CDR1 is MNHNY and CDR2 SVGAGI (reference sequence). CDR3 nucleotide sequence: TGTGCCAGCAGTTACTCAGGGGTCCAAGAGACCCAGTACTTC. It encodes CASSYSGVQETQYF.

With regard to this clone: The junction does not match germline at one end; this may be a read error. Other DNA sequences of this sample code for an identical CDR3. The V call is TRBV2, the J call TRBJ1-2, with 7 nucleotides matching TRBD1. The germline V gene encodes CDR1 SNHLY and CDR2 FYNNEI. This CDR3 spans 14 amino acids. The CDR3 DNA reads as TGTGCCAGCAGAGGACAGGAGGCCTCCTATGGTTACACCTTC. This sequence encodes CASRGQEASYGYTF.

V gene TRBV19 combines with J gene TRBJ1-2, with a possible D match to TRBD1 (5 bases). The V end lost 0 bases, the J end lost 4 bases, and 15 bases lay between the germline ends. Germline loops: CDR1 LNHDA, CDR2 SQIVND (reference sequence). The CDR3 consists of 16 residues. The CDR3 reads CASSIDHQTASYGYTF. CDR3 bases: TGTGCCAGTAGTATAGATCATCAGACAGCTTCCTATGGCTACACCTTC.

The rearrangement joins TRBV29-1 to TRBJ2-1, with a tentative D call TRBD1 (5 bases). Trimming removed 7 bases at V and 3 bases at J, with 10 bases between. The CDR3 length is 12 residues. Per germline, CDR1 SQVTM and CDR2 ANQGSEA. CDR3 sequence: CSGLTGYNEQFF. CDR3 DNA sequence: TGCAGCGGCCTTACAGGCTACAATGAGCAGTTCTTC.

The chain employs TRBV4-1 and TRBJ2-1; D may be TRBD1 (5 bases). V lost 4 bases, J lost 2 bases, and 12 bases lay in between. CDR3 length equals 15 residues. The germline CDR1 and CDR2 sequences are MGHRA and YSYEKL. The CDR3 region is CASSPGAPPYNEQFF. The DNA of the CDR3 is TGCGCCAGCAGCCCTGGGGCACCCCCCTACAATGAGCAGTTCTTC.

The chain joins TRBV7-9 to TRBJ1-4; TRBD1 matches 8 bases. Germline lookup yields CDR1 SEHNR and CDR2 FQNEAQ (reference sequence). CDR3 length: 14 residues. V was pared by 6 bases and J by 8 bases, with 8 bases of the junction left unmatched. In nucleotides, the CDR3 is TGTGCCAGCAGGGAACCGGGACAGGAGGAAAAACTGTTTTTT. Amino acids: CASREPGQEEKLFF.

V usage is TRBV7-8 and J usage is TRBJ1-3; tentatively, D is TRBD1 (5 bases). Germline V CDR1 and CDR2: SGHVS, FQNEAQ. The CDR3 loop spans 14 amino acids. The V end lost 5 bases, the J end lost 0 bases, and 8 bases lay between the germline ends. The CDR3 DNA sequence: TGTGCCAGCAGCCCAGGGATCTCTGGAAACACCATATATTTT. Protein: CASSPGISGNTIYF.

The V and J genes are TRBV13 and TRBJ2-2; 13 nucleotides agree with TRBD2. The germline V gene encodes CDR1 PRHDT and CDR2 FYEKMQ (reference sequence). CDR3 size: 18 residues. With 0 bases clipped from V and 3 bases from J, the junction kept 4 bases outside the gene matches. The CDR3 here is CASSLGTSGGPDTGELFF. CDR3 nucleotide sequence: TGTGCCAGCAGCTTAGGGACTAGCGGGGGGCCGGACACCGGGGAGCTGTTTTTT.

This chain connects TRBV6-5 to TRBJ2-2; a weak D match, TRBD2 (6 bases). V shed 0 bases and J shed 6 bases, with 11 bases lying between them. CDR3 length: 15 amino acids. Germline CDR1 and CDR2: MNHEY and SVGAGI. The CDR3 nucleotides are TGTGCCAGCAGTTACTCGGACGGGGGAGCCGGGGAGCTGTTTTTT. Translation: CASSYSDGGAGELFF.